The next 6 T cell receptor beta chains were all read from a single sample in a study of T cell responses to AZD1222 COVID-19 vaccine. TCRdb's copy holds only in-frame clones and misses some; the assay was immunoSEQ multiplex PCR. The sample includes fewer than 150,000 clones, 88% of them seen just once. The source material was peripheral blood, sampled on day 0 of AZD1222 vaccination. Source of these receptors: an adult in good health.

V usage is TRBV5-4 and J usage is TRBJ2-7, with a possible D match to TRBD1 (6 bases). Germline V gene sequence: CDR1 SGHNT, CDR2 YYREEE (reference sequence). Trimming pared 5 bases from V and 5 bases from J, leaving 20 bases between. CDR3 length: 15 amino acids. The CDR3: CASSEPDTGQNEQYF. The CDR3, as DNA: TGTGCCAGCAGTGAGCCCGACACAGGGCAAAACGAGCAGTACTTC.

DNA for the CDR3: TGTGCCAGGGCACCGGGGACAGATAACTATGGCTACACCTTC. Translating gives CARAPGTDNYGYTF. This chain joins TRBV19 and TRBJ1-2; 7 nucleotides align to TRBD1. The CDR3 contains 14 residues. V was pared by 9 bases and J by 1 base, with 8 bases of the junction left unmatched. The germline CDR1 and CDR2 sequences are LNHDA and SQIVND (reference sequence).

This chain links TRBV5-1 with TRBJ2-7; D unclear. Germline CDR1 reads SGHRS; CDR2 reads YFSETQ. This CDR3 is built from 13 residues. With 0 bases removed from V and 4 bases from J, the gap between germline ends came to 8 bases. The CDR3 loop is CASSLVKGYEQYF. For the CDR3, the DNA is TGCGCCAGCAGCTTGGTTAAGGGATACGAGCAGTACTTC.

This rearrangement joins TRBV5-6 to TRBJ2-7; no firm D call. This CDR3 comprises 13 residues. Trimming pared 4 bases from V and 7 bases from J, leaving 15 bases between. The germline CDR1 and CDR2 sequences are SGHDT and YYEEEE. The CDR3 DNA sequence: TGTGCCAGCAGCCCTGTGGGGTTTGATGAGCAGTACTTC. It codes for CASSPVGFDEQYF.

The chain couples TRBV9 to TRBJ2-2, with 10 bases that match TRBD1. The CDR3 runs 17 residues. V shed 0 bases and J 2 bases; nucleotides not matched to a gene: 4. Germline CDR1 reads SGDLS; CDR2 reads YYNGEE. CDR3 loop: CASSVGGTGVNTGELFF. The DNA for the CDR3 is TGTGCCAGCAGCGTAGGTGGGACAGGGGTCAACACCGGGGAGCTGTTTTTT.

The V and J genes are TRBV18 and TRBJ2-5, with TRBD2 matching over 7 bases. This CDR3 comprises 14 residues. In germline, CDR1 is KGHSH, CDR2 LQKENI. J lost 4 bases, V lost 8 bases, and 10 bases had no gene match. CDR3 DNA: TGTGCCAGCGCGTCGGGGGAGGGCCTAGAGACCCAGTACTTC. Translating it yields CASASGEGLETQYF. The variable domain in full, with the rest retrieved from reference TRBV18 and TRBJ2-5, is NAGVMQNPRHLVRRRGQEARLRCSPMKGHSHVYWYRQLPEEGLKFMVYLQKENIIDESGMPKERFSAEFPKEGPSILRIQQVVRGDSAAYFCASASGEGLETQYFGPGTRLLVL.